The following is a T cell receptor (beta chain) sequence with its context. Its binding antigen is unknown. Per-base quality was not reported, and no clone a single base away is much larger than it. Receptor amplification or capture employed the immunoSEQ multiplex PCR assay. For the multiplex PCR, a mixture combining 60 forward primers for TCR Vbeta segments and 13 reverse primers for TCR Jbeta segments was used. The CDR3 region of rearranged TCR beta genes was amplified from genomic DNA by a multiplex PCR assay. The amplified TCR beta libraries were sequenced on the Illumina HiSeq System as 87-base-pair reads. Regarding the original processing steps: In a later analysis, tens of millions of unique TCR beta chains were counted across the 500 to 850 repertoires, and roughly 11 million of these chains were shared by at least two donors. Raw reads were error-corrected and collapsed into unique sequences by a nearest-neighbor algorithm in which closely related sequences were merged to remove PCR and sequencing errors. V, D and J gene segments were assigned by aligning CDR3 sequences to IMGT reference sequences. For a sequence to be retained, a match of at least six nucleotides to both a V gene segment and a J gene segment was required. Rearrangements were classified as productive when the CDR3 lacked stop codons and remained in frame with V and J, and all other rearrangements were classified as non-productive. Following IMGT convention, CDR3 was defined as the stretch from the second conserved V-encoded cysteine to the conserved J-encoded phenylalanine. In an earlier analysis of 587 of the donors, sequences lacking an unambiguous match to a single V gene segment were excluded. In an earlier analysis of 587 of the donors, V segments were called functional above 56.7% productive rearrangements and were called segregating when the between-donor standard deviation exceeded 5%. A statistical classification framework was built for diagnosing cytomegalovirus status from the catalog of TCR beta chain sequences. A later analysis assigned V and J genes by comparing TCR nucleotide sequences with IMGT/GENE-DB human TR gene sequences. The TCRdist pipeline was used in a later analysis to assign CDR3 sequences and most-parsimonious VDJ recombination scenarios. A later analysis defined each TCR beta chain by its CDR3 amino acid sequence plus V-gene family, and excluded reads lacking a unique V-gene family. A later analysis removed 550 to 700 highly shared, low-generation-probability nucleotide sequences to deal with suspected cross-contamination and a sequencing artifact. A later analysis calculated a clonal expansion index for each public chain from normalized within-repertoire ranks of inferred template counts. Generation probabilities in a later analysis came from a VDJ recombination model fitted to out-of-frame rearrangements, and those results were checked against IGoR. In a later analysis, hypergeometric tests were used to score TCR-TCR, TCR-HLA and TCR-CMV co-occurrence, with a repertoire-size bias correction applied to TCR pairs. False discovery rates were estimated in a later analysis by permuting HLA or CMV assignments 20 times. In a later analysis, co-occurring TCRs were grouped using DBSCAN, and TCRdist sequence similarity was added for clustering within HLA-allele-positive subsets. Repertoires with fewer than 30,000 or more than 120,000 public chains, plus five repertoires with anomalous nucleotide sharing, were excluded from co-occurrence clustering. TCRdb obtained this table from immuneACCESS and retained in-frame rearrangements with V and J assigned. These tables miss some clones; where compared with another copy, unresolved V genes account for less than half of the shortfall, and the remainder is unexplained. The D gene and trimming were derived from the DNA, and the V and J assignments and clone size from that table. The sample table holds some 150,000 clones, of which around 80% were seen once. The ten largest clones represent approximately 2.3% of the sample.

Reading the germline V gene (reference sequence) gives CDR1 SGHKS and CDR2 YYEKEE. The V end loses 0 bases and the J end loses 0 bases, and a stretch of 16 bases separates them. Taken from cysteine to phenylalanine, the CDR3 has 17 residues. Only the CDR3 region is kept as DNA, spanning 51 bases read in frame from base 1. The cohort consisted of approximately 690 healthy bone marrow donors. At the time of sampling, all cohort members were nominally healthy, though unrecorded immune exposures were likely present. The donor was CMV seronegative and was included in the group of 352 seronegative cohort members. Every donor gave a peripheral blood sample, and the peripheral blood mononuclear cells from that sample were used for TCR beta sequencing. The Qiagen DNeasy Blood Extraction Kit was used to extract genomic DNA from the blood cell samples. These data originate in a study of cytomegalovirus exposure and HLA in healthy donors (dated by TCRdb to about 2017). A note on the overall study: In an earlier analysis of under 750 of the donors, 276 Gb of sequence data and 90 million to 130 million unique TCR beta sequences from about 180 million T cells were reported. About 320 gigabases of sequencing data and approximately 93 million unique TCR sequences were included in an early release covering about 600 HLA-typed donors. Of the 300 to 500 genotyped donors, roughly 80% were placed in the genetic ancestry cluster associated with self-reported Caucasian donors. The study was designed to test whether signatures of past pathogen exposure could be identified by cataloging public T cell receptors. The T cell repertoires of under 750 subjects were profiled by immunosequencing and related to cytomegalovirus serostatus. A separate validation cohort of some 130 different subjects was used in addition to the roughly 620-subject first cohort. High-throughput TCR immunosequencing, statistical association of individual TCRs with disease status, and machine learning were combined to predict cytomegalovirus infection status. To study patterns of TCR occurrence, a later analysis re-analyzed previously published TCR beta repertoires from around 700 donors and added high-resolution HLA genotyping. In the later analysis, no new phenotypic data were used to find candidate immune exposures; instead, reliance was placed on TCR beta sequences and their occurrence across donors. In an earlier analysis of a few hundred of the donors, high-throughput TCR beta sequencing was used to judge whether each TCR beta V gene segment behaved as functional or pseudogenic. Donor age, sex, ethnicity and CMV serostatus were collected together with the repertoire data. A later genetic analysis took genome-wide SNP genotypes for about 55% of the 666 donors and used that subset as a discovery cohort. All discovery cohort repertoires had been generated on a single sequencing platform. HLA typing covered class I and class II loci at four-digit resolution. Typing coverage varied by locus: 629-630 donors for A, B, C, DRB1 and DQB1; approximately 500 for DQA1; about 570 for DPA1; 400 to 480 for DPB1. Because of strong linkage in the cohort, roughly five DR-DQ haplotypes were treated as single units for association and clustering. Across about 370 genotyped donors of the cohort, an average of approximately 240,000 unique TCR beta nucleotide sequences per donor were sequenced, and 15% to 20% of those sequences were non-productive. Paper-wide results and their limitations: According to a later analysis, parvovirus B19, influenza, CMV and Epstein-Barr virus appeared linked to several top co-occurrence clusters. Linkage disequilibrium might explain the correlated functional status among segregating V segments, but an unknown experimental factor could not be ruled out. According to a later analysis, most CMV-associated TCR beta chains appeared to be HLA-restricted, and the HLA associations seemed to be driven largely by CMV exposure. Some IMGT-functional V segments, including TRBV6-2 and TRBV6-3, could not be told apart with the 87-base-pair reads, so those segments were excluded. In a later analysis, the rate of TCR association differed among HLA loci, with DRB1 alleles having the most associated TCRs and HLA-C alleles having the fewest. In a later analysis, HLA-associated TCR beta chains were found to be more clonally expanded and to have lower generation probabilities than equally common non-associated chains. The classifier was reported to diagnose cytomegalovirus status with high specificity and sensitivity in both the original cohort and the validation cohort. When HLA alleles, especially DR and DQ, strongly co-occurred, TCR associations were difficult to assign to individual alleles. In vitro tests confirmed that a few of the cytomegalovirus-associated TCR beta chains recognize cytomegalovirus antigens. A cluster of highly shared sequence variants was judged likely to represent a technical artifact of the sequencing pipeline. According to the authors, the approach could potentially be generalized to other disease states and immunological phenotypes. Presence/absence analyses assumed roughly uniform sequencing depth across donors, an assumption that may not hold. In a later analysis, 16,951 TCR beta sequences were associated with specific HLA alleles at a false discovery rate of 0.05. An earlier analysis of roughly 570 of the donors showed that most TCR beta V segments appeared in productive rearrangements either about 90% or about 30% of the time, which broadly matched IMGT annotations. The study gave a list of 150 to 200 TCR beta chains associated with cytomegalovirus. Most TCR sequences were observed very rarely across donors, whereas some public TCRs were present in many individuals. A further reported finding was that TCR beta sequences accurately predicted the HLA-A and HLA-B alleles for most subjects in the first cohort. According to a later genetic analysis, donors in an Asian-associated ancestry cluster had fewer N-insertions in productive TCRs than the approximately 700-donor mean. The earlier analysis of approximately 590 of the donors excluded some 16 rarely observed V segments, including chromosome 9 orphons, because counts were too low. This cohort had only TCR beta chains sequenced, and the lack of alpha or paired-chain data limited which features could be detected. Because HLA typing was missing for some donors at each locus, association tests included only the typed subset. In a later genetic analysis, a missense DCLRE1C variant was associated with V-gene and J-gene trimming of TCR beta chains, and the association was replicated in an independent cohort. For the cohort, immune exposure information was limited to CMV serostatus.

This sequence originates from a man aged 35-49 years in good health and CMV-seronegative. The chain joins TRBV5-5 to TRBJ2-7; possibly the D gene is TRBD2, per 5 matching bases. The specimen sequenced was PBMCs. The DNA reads TGTGCCAGCAGCTTGGCTTGGAGAGGGCTCCTCTCCTACGAGCAGTACTTC. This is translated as CASSLAWRGLLSYEQYF.